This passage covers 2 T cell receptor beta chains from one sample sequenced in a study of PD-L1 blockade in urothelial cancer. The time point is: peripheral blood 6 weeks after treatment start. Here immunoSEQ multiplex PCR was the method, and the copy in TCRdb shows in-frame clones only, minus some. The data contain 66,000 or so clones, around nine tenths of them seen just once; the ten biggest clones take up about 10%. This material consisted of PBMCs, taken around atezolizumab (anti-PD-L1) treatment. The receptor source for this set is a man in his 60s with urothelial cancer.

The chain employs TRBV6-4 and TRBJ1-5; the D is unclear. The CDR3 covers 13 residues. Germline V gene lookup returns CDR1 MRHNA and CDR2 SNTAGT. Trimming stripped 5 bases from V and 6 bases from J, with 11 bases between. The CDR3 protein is CASSTDRGQPQHF. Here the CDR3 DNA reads TGTGCCAGCAGTACTGATCGGGGTCAGCCCCAGCATTTT.

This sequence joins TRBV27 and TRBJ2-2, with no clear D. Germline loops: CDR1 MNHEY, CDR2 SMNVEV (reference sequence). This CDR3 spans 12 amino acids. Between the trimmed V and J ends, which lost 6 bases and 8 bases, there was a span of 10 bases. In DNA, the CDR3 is TGTGCCAGCAGATACTACGGAGGGGAGCTGTTTTTT. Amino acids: CASRYYGGELFF.